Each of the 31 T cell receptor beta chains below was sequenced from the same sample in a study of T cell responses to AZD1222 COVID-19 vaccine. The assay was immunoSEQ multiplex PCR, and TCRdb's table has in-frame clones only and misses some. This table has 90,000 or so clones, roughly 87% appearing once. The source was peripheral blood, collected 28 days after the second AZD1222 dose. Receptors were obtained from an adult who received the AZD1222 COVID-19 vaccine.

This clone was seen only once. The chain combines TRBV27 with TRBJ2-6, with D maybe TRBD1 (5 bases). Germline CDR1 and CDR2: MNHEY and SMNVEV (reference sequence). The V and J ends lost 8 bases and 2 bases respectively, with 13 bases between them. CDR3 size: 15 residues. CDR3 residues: CASSRGTTGANVLTF. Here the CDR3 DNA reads TGTGCCAGCTCTAGGGGAACGACTGGGGCCAACGTCCTGACTTTC.

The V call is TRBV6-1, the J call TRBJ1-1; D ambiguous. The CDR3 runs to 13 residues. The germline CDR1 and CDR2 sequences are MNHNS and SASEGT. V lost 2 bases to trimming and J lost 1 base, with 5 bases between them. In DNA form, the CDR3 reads TGTGCCAGCAGTGAAATCGGGAACACTGAAGCTTTCTTT. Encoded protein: CASSEIGNTEAFF.

CDR3 sequence (DNA): TGTGCCAGCAGGAATACTCTTGGCACAGATACGCAGTATTTT. Protein sequence: CASRNTLGTDTQYF. The V and J genes are TRBV6-5 and TRBJ2-3; D not certain. This CDR3 spans 14 amino acids. CDR1 and CDR2 from the germline V gene are MNHEY and SVGAGI. Trimming removed 6 bases at V and 1 base at J, with 11 bases between.

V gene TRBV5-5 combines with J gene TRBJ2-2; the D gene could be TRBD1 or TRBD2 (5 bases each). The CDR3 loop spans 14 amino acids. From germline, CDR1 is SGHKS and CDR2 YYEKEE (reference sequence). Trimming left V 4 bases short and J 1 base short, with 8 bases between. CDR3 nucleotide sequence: TGTGCCAGCAGCCCTGGGGGGAACACCGGGGAGCTGTTTTTT. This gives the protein CASSPGGNTGELFF.

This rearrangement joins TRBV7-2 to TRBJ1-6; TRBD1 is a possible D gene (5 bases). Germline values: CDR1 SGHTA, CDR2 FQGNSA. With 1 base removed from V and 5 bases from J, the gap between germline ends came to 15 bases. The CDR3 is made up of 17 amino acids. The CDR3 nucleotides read TGTGCCAGCAGCTTAGTGACCTGGGGCCGGGATAATTCACCCCTCCACTTT. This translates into CASSLVTWGRDNSPLHF.

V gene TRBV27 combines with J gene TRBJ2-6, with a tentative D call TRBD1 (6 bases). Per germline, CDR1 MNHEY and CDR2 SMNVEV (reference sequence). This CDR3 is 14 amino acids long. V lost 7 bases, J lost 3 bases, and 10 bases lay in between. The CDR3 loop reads CASTRGGGANVLTF. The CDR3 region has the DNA TGTGCCAGCACCAGGGGTGGTGGGGCCAACGTCCTGACTTTC. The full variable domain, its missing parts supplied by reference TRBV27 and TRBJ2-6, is EAQVTQNPRYLITVTGKKLTVTCSQNMNHEYMSWYRQDPGLGLRQIYYSMNVEVTDKGDVPEGYKVSRKEKRNFPLILESPSPNQTSLYFCASTRGGGANVLTFGAGSRLTVL.

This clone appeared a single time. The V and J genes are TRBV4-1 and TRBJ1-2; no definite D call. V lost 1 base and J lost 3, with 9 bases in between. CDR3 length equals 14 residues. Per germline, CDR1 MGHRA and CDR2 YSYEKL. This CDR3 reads CASSQVLRDYGYTF. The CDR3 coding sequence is TGCGCCAGCAGCCAAGTCTTGAGGGACTATGGCTACACCTTC.

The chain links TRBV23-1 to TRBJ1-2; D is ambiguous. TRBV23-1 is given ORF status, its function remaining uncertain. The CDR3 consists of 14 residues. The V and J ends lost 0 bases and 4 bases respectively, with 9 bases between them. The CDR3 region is CASSQSMGSYGYTF. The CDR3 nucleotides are TGCGCCAGCAGTCAATCGATGGGGTCCTATGGCTACACCTTC.

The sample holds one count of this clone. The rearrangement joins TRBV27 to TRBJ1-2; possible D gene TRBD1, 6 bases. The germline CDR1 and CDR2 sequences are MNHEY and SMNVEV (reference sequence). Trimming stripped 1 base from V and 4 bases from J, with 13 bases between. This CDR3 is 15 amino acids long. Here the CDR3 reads CASSLWAPGAYGYTF. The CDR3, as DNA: TGTGCCAGCAGTTTATGGGCCCCAGGGGCCTATGGCTACACCTTC.

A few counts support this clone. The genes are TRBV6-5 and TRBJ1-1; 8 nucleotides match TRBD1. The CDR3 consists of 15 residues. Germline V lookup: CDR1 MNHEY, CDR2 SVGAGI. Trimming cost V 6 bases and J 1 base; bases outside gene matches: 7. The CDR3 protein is CASSRLGQENTEAFF. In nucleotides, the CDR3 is TGTGCCAGCAGCCGGCTGGGACAGGAGAACACTGAAGCTTTCTTT.

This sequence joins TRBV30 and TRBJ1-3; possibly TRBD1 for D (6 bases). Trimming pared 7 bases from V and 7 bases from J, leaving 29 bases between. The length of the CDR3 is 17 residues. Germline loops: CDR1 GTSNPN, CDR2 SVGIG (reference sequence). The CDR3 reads CALGQGQGVYVQNTIYF. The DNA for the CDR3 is TGTGCCTTGGGGCAGGGGCAAGGTGTTTATGTTCAGAACACCATATATTTT.

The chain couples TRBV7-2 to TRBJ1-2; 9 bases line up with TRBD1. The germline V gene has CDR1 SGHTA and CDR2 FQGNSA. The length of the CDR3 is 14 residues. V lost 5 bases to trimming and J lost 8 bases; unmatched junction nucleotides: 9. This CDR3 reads CASSRGQGRGGYTF. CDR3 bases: TGTGCCAGCAGCCGGGGACAGGGCCGAGGCGGCTACACCTTC.

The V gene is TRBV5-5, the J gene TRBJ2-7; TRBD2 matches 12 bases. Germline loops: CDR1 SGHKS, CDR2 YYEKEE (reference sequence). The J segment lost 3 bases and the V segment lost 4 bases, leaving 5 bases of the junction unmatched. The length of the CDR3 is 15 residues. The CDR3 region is CASSPGLAGNYEQYV. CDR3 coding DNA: TGTGCCAGCAGCCCCGGACTAGCGGGGAACTACGAGCAGTACGTC.

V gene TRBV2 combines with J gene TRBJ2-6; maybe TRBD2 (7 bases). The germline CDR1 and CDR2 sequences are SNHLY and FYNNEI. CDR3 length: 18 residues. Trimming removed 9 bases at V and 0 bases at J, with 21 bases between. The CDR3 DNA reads TGTGCCAGTCAAAACCGGGGGGCACCCAACTCTGGGGCCAACGTCCTGACTTTC. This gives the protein CASQNRGAPNSGANVLTF.

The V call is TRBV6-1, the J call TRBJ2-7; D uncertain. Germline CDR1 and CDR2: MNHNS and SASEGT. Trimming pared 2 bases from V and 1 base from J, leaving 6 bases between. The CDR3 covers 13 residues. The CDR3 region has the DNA TGTGCCAGCAGTGAACTCGGGTCCTACGAGCAGTACGTC. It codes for CASSELGSYEQYV.

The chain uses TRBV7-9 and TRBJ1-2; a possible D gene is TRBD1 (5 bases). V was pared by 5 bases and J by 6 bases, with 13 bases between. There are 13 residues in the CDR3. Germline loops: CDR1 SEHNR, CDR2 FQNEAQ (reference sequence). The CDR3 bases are TGTGCCAGCAGCCCGGGACCGCCGAATGGCTACACCTTC. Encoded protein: CASSPGPPNGYTF.

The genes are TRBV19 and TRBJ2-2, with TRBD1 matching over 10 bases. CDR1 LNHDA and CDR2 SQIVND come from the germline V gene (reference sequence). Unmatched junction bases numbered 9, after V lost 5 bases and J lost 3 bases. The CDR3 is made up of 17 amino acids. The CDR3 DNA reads TGTGCCAGTAGTCACCGGGACAGGGGAATAGACACCGGGGAGCTGTTTTTT. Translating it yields CASSHRDRGIDTGELFF.

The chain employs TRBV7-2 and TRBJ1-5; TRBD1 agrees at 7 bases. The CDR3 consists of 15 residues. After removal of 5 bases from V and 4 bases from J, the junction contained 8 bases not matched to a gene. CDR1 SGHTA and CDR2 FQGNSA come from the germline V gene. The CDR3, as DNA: TGTGCCAGCAGCGGGCAATCGGGACAGAATCAGCCCCAGCATTTT. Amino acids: CASSGQSGQNQPQHF.

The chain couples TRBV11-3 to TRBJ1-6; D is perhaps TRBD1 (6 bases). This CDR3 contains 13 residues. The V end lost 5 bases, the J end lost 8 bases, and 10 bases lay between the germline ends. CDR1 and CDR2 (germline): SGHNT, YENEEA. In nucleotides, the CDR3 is TGTGCCAGCAGCAAGAACAGGGATTCACCCCTCCACTTT. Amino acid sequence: CASSKNRDSPLHF.

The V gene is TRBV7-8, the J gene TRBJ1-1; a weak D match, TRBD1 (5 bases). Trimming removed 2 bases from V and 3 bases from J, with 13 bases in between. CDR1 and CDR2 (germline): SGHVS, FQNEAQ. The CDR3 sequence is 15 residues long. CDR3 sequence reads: CASSLQRGGDTEAFF. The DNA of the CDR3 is TGTGCCAGCAGCTTACAGCGGGGGGGGGACACTGAAGCTTTCTTT. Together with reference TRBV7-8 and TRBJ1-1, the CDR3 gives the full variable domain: GAGVSQSPRYKVAKRGQDVALRCDPISGHVSLFWYQQALGQGPEFLTYFQNEAQLDKSGLPSDRFFAERPEGSVSTLKIQRTQQEDSAVYLCASSLQRGGDTEAFFGQGTRLTVV.

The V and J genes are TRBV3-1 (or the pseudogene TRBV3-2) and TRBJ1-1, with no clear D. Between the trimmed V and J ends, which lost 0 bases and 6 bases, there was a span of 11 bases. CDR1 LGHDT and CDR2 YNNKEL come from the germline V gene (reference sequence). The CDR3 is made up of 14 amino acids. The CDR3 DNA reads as TGTGCCAGCAGCCAAGAAACTCTTTACGCTGAAGCTTTCTTT. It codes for CASSQETLYAEAFF.

CDR3 bases: TGTGCCAGCAGGACACAGGGGGCATTCTACACTGAAGCTTTCTTT. Translating it yields CASRTQGAFYTEAFF. This chain links TRBV28 with TRBJ1-1; 9 bases are a match to TRBD1. CDR1 and CDR2 from the germline V gene are MDHEN and SYDVKM. The CDR3 contains 15 residues. Trimming at V came to 6 bases and at J to 3 bases, leaving 8 bases not matched to a gene.

The CDR3: CASSLATGALNTGELFF. In nucleotides, the CDR3 is TGCGCCAGCAGCTTGGCCACGGGGGCCTTGAACACCGGGGAGCTGTTTTTT. The rearrangement uses TRBV5-1 and TRBJ2-2; D tentatively reads TRBD1 or TRBD2 (6 bases each). The germline CDR1 and CDR2 sequences are SGHRS and YFSETQ. V lost 0 bases, J lost 1 base, and 13 bases lay in between. This CDR3 region has 17 residues. Full variable domain (missing parts from reference TRBV5-1 and TRBJ2-2): KAGVTQTPRYLIKTRGQQVTLSCSPISGHRSVSWYQQTPGQGLQFLFEYFSETQRNKGNFPGRFSGRQFSNSRSEMNVSTLELGDSALYLCASSLATGALNTGELFFGEGSRLTVL.

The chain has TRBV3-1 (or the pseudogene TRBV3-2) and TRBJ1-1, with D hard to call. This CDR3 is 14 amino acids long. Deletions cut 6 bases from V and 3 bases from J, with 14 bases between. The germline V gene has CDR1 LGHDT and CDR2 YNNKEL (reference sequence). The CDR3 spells CASRNYGQYTEAFF. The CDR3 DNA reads TGTGCCAGCAGGAACTACGGGCAGTACACTGAAGCTTTCTTT.

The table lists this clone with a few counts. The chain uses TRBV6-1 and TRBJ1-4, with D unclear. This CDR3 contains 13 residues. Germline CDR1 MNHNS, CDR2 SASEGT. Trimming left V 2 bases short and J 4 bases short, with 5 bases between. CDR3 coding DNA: TGTGCCAGCAGTGAACTCCATAATGAAAAACTGTTTTTT. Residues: CASSELHNEKLFF.

The CDR3 protein is CASRGASGNSPLHF. In DNA form, the CDR3 reads TGTGCCAGCAGGGGGGCGTCGGGGAATTCACCCCTCCACTTT. The V and J genes are TRBV6-5 and TRBJ1-6, with D possibly TRBD1 on 6 matching bases. In germline, CDR1 is MNHEY, CDR2 SVGAGI. This CDR3 contains 14 residues. V lost 6 bases and J lost 7, with 13 bases in between.

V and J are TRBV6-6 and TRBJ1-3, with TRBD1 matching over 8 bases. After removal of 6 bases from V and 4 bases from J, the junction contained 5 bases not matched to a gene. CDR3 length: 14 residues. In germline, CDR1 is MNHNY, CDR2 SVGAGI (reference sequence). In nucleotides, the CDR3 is TGTGCCAGCAGGGAGGACAGGGTAGGAAACACCATATATTTT. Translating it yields CASREDRVGNTIYF.

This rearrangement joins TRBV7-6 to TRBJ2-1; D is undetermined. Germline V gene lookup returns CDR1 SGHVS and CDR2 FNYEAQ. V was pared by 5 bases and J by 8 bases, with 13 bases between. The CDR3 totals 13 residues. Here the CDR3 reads CASSQSITDEQFF. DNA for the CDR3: TGTGCCAGCAGCCAATCGATAACGGATGAGCAGTTCTTC.

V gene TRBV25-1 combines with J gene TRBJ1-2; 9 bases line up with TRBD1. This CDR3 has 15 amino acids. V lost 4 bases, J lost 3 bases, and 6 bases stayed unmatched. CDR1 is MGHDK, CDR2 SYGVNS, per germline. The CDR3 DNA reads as TGTGCCAGCAGTGTACAGGGGGCTGGGGACTATGGCTACACCTTC. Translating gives CASSVQGAGDYGYTF.

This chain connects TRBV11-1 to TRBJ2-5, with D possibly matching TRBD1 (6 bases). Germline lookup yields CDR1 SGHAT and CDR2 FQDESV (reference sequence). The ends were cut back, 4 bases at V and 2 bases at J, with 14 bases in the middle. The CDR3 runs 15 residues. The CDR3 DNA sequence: TGTGCCAGCAGCTACACAGGGAACACACAAGAGACCCAGTACTTC. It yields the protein CASSYTGNTQETQYF.

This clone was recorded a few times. CDR3 in amino acids: CSVYYSEAFF. The CDR3, as DNA: TGCAGCGTTTATTACAGTGAAGCTTTCTTT. V gene TRBV29-1 combines with J gene TRBJ1-1, with D hard to call. V dropped 5 bases and J dropped 7 bases, with 8 bases sitting between them. Looked up from germline, CDR1 is SQVTM and CDR2 is ANQGSEA. The CDR3 is made up of 10 amino acids.